A selection of T cell receptor beta chains follows, all from one sample in a study of cytomegalovirus exposure and HLA in healthy donors. Sequenced by immunoSEQ multiplex PCR; TCRdb stores in-frame clones only, minus some. The sample lists fewer than 120,000 clones, approximately 82% occurring once. Sequences were obtained from PBMCs. These receptors came from a man aged 25 to 45 in good health and CMV-seropositive. The CDR3 runs from the conserved cysteine through the conserved F or W. Fields, in order: clone size, V gene, D gene, J gene, CDR3 protein, CDR3 DNA. D genes are given only for firm matches. Expanded clones are given a class, and other clones once, few, many or no size at all.

clone_size: -; v_call: TRBV7-7; d_call: -; j_call: TRBJ2-5; cdr3_aa: CASSLNIQETQYF; cdr3_nt: TGTGCCAGCAGCTTAAACATCCAAGAGACCCAGTACTTC
clone_size: -; v_call: TRBV10-3; d_call: TRBD2; j_call: TRBJ2-3; cdr3_aa: CAILAGGKDTQYF; cdr3_nt: TGTGCCATCTTAGCGGGGGGAAAAGATACGCAGTATTTT
clone_size: few; v_call: TRBV7-9; d_call: TRBD1; j_call: TRBJ1-1; cdr3_aa: CASSFPPGQGREAFF; cdr3_nt: TGTGCCAGCAGCTTCCCCCCGGGACAGGGTCGTGAAGCTTTCTTT
clone_size: -; v_call: TRBV19; d_call: TRBD1; j_call: TRBJ1-3; cdr3_aa: CASSAGQGNWNTIYF; cdr3_nt: TGTGCCAGTAGCGCGGGACAGGGGAATTGGAACACCATATATTTT
clone_size: -; v_call: TRBV5-1; d_call: -; j_call: TRBJ2-7; cdr3_aa: CASSLGGGSTYEQYF; cdr3_nt: TGCGCCAGCAGCTTGGGTGGCGGGTCGACCTACGAGCAGTACTTC
clone_size: -; v_call: TRBV19; d_call: -; j_call: TRBJ2-2; cdr3_aa: CASSIGPSPNTGELFF; cdr3_nt: TGTGCCAGTAGTATAGGTCCTAGCCCGAACACCGGGGAGCTGTTTTTT
clone_size: -; v_call: TRBV7-9; d_call: -; j_call: TRBJ2-7; cdr3_aa: CASSLDGGADSYEQYF; cdr3_nt: TGTGCCAGCAGCTTAGACGGAGGGGCCGACTCCTACGAGCAGTACTTC
clone_size: once; v_call: TRBV6-1; d_call: TRBD2; j_call: TRBJ2-4; cdr3_aa: CASSEVAGGENIQYF; cdr3_nt: TGTGCCAGCAGTGAAGTAGCGGGGGGGGAAAACATTCAGTACTTC
clone_size: -; v_call: TRBV30; d_call: TRBD1; j_call: TRBJ1-5; cdr3_aa: CAWSPFRGLSNQPQHF; cdr3_nt: TGTGCCTGGAGTCCCTTCAGGGGGCTGAGCAATCAGCCCCAGCATTTT
clone_size: -; v_call: TRBV5-6; d_call: -; j_call: TRBJ1-2; cdr3_aa: CASSPRQIPPYGYTF; cdr3_nt: TGTGCCAGCAGCCCACGACAAATTCCCCCCTATGGCTACACCTTC
clone_size: -; v_call: TRBV9; d_call: TRBD2; j_call: TRBJ2-7; cdr3_aa: CASSVEGGDYEQYF; cdr3_nt: TGTGCCAGCAGCGTAGAGGGAGGGGACTACGAGCAGTACTTC
clone_size: few; v_call: TRBV5-1; d_call: -; j_call: TRBJ1-4; cdr3_aa: CASSRETAPTNEKLFF; cdr3_nt: TGCGCCAGCAGCCGAGAAACAGCCCCAACTAATGAAAAACTGTTTTTT
clone_size: -; v_call: TRBV5-1; d_call: TRBD2; j_call: TRBJ2-1; cdr3_aa: CASSLVSGGGYNEQFF; cdr3_nt: TGCGCCAGCAGCTTGGTATCTGGGGGGGGGTACAATGAGCAGTTCTTC
clone_size: -; v_call: TRBV27; d_call: TRBD1; j_call: TRBJ1-2; cdr3_aa: CASRTGGGVGYTF; cdr3_nt: TGTGCCAGCCGGACAGGGGGCGGGGTGGGCTACACCTTC